This T cell receptor beta chain emerged from a study of shared clonotypes between healthy human individuals. Study-wide findings and caveats: Estimated richness values were generally larger in naive subsets than in memory subsets.

In the authors' methods: ImmunoSEQ output held junction-only sequences without quality scores, so filtering differed. Sequencing was performed with immunoSEQ multiplex PCR; in TCRdb, only in-frame clones are kept and a portion is missing. That table furnishes V, J and clone size, whereas the DNA furnished D and trimming. The sample has some 2,000,000 clones; about 95% are singletons. About this clone: What it recognizes is unknown.

Per the germline V gene, CDR1 is MDHEN and CDR2 is SYDVKM. V shed 6 bases and J shed 7 bases, with 18 bases lying between them. This CDR3 has 14 amino acids. A CD45RA-negative memory subset and a CD45RA+ naive subset were separated from the CD4+ cells. The clonotype comes from a man between 18 and 35 years old in good health. The material sequenced was naive CD4+ T cells sorted from blood. As for subset: CD45RA+ positively selected. J is TRBJ1-2 and V is TRBV28; TRBD1 is a possible D gene (6 bases). CDR3 region: CASRVAGALRGYTF. For the CDR3, the DNA is TGTGCCAGCAGGGTGGCGGGGGCTTTGCGTGGCTACACCTTC.